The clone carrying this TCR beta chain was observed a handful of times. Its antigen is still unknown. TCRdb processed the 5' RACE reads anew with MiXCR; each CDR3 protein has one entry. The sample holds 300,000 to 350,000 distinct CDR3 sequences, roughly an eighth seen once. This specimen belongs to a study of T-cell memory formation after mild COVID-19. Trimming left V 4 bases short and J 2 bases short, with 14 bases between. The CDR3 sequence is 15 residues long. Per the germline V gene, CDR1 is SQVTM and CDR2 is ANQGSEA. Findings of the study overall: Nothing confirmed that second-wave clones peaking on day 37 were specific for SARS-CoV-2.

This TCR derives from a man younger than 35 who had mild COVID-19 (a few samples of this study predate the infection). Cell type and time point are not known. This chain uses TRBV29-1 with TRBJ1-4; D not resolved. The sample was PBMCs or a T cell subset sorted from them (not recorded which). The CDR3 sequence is CSVVDRVSTNEKLFF. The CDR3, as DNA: TGCAGCGTTGTAGATAGGGTTTCGACTAATGAAAAACTGTTTTTT.